The 20 T cell receptor beta chains reported below all come from one sample, sequenced in a study of blood T cell dynamics during melanoma immunotherapy. The time point denotes: pre-treatment baseline. Method: immunoSEQ multiplex PCR; TCRdb's copy keeps in-frame clones and lacks some. The sample yields about 16,000 clones, 90% to 95% seen once. Source: blood, taken from a patient treated with checkpoint blockade. Every receptor here comes from a human donor with melanoma.

This sequence joins TRBV19 and TRBJ2-1; unclear D gene. V was pared by 4 bases and J by 1 base, with 14 bases between. Germline CDR1 and CDR2: LNHDA and SQIVND (reference sequence). The CDR3 loop spans 16 amino acids. The CDR3 sequence is CASSTPWARSYNEQFF. CDR3 sequence (DNA): TGTGCCAGTAGTACCCCCTGGGCGAGGTCCTACAATGAGCAGTTCTTC.

The V call is TRBV30, the J call TRBJ2-2; TRBD2 matches at 9 bases. The CDR3 is made up of 15 amino acids. The germline CDR1 and CDR2 sequences are GTSNPN and SVGIG (reference sequence). V was clipped by 1 base and J by 5 bases; unmatched bases: 5. In nucleotides, the CDR3 is TGTGCCTGGAGTGGGATAGCGGGAGATACCGGGGAGCTGTTTTTT. Its translation: CAWSGIAGDTGELFF.

The chain is built from TRBV11-2 and TRBJ2-4; 8 positions match TRBD1. The V segment lost 3 bases and the J segment 4 bases; nucleotides outside the gene matches: 5. CDR3 length: 15 residues. Looked up from germline, CDR1 is SGHAT and CDR2 is FQNNGV. The CDR3 coding sequence is TGTGCCAGCAGCTTCCGGACAGGGATGAAAAACATTCAGTACTTC. This sequence encodes CASSFRTGMKNIQYF.

The chain couples TRBV2 to TRBJ2-1; D may correspond to TRBD1 or TRBD2 (6 bases each). Trimming stripped 5 bases from V and 6 bases from J, with 23 bases between. This CDR3 contains 17 residues. Germline V gene lookup returns CDR1 SNHLY and CDR2 FYNNEI. The CDR3 coding sequence is TGTGCCAGCAGTCCGCGTGGGGGGCCCCCTTTATCCAATGAGCAGTTCTTC. Its translation is CASSPRGGPPLSNEQFF.

The rearrangement links TRBV11-2 to TRBJ2-5, with 11 bases lining up with TRBD1. V lost 5 bases and J lost 3; bases outside the gene matches: 2. Germline V lookup: CDR1 SGHAT, CDR2 FQNNGV. CDR3 length: 14 amino acids. The CDR3 region has the DNA TGTGCCAGCAGCCGGGACAGGGGGGAAGAGACCCAGTACTTC. Its protein is CASSRDRGEETQYF.

The rearrangement uses TRBV7-8 and TRBJ1-2; perhaps TRBD1 as D (6 bases). Germline assignment: CDR1 SGHVS and CDR2 FQNEAQ. Trimming cost V 5 bases and J 7 bases, with 20 bases left between them. CDR3 length equals 15 residues. The CDR3 is CASSPQQGTVSGYTF. The CDR3 DNA is TGTGCCAGCAGCCCCCAACAGGGTACGGTTTCTGGCTACACCTTC.

J is TRBJ2-6 and V is TRBV11-2; D remains ambiguous. Trimming took 4 bases from V and 0 from J, leaving 7 bases between them. Germline lookup yields CDR1 SGHAT and CDR2 FQNNGV. This CDR3 contains 15 residues. CDR3 in DNA: TGTGCCAGCAGCTCTCAACCCTCTGGGGCCAACGTCCTGACTTTC. It specifies CASSSQPSGANVLTF.

This clone is a singleton in its sample. The chain is built from TRBV19 and TRBJ1-6, with a possible D match to TRBD1 (6 bases). V lost 6 bases and J lost 0, with 15 bases in between. Germline CDR1 and CDR2: LNHDA and SQIVND (reference sequence). This CDR3 spans 17 amino acids. The CDR3 region has the DNA TGTGCCAGTAGCTCCCAGGGGAGCGGCTCCTATAATTCACCCCTCCACTTT. Protein product: CASSSQGSGSYNSPLHF.

V usage is TRBV18 and J usage is TRBJ1-2, with D possibly TRBD1 on 6 matching bases. Germline V gene lookup returns CDR1 KGHSH and CDR2 LQKENI. This CDR3 has 16 amino acids. V was clipped by 4 bases and J by 4 bases, with 19 bases between them. As DNA, the CDR3 is TGTGCCAGCTCACTACGTGAACTCCAGGGGAGCTATGGCTACACCTTC. Its translation: CASSLRELQGSYGYTF.

This chain uses TRBV21-1 with TRBJ2-7; TRBD2 is taken as the D call from the table, unchecked against the DNA. TRBV21-1 constitutes a pseudogene. The CDR3 runs to 15 residues. DNA of the CDR3: TGTGCCAGCAGCAGGGAGGGGGGCGGTTCCTACGAGCAGTACTTC. Amino acids: CASSREGGGSYEQYF.

The rearrangement joins TRBV9 to TRBJ1-1; possible D gene TRBD1, 6 bases. The CDR3 is made up of 14 amino acids. The ends were cut back, 0 bases at V and 11 bases at J, with 17 bases in the middle. Germline V gives CDR1 SGDLS, CDR2 YYNGEE. CDR3 protein: CASSVEGVRNTAFF. In nucleotides, the CDR3 is TGTGCCAGCAGCGTAGAGGGGGTCAGAAATACGGCTTTCTTT. The whole variable domain, filled in from reference TRBV9 and TRBJ1-1, reads DSGVTQTPKHLITATGQRVTLRCSPRSGDLSVYWYQQSLDQGLQFLIQYYNGEERAKGNILERFSAQQFPDLHSELNLSSLELGDSALYFCASSVEGVRNTAFFGQGTRLTVV.

This clone came up once. The chain employs TRBV7-2 and TRBJ2-3; D possibly corresponds to TRBD2 (5 bases). The germline V gene has CDR1 SGHTA and CDR2 FQGNSA. The ends were cut back, 5 bases at V and 5 bases at J, with 11 bases in the middle. This CDR3 spans 13 amino acids. In DNA, the CDR3 is TGTGCCAGCAGCCCTCTACGGGGAGATACGCAGTATTTT. It codes for CASSPLRGDTQYF.

This clone showed up just a few times. This sequence joins TRBV11-2 and TRBJ1-2, with unresolved D. Germline assignment: CDR1 SGHAT and CDR2 FQNNGV. CDR3 length: 13 amino acids. V dropped 1 base and J dropped 7 bases, with 10 bases sitting between them. The CDR3 DNA follows: TGTGCCAGCAGCTTAGCCGGGTCCGCTGGCTACACCTTC. This encodes CASSLAGSAGYTF.

The J gene is TRBJ1-5, the V gene TRBV2, with D maybe TRBD1 (5 bases). CDR1 and CDR2 (germline): SNHLY, FYNNEI. The CDR3 has 16 amino acids. V lost 2 bases and J lost 4, with 15 bases in between. The CDR3: CASSEMGGEANQPQHF. The CDR3 DNA follows: TGTGCCAGCAGTGAAATGGGAGGGGAGGCTAATCAGCCCCAGCATTTT.

The chain carries TRBV4-2 and TRBJ2-5; 7 bases map to TRBD1. This CDR3 contains 15 residues. J lost 0 bases, V lost 4 bases, and 5 bases had no gene match. Germline V gene sequence: CDR1 LGHNA, CDR2 YNFKEQ. In DNA form, the CDR3 reads TGTGCCAGCAGCCCTAGACAGGGTTACCAAGAGACCCAGTACTTC. This codes for CASSPRQGYQETQYF.

This chain uses TRBV6-6 with TRBJ2-2, with D uncertain. Per germline, CDR1 MNHNY and CDR2 SVGAGI (reference sequence). Trimming took 3 bases from V and 4 from J, leaving 6 bases between them. CDR3 length: 13 amino acids. In DNA form, the CDR3 reads TGTGCCAGCAGTTATAGAGGCACCGGGGAGCTGTTTTTT. Its translation is CASSYRGTGELFF.

This chain uses TRBV19 with TRBJ1-2; 7 positions agree with TRBD1. Per the germline V gene, CDR1 is LNHDA and CDR2 is SQIVND (reference sequence). The CDR3 totals 14 residues. The trim removed 9 bases at V and 5 bases at J, leaving 12 bases unmatched. DNA for the CDR3: TGTGCCAGCCTCCAGTCCAGACAGGGATATGGCTACACCTTC. This encodes CASLQSRQGYGYTF.

The J gene is TRBJ2-1, the V gene TRBV19; tentatively, D is TRBD2 (6 bases). This CDR3 comprises 17 residues. Germline CDR1 is LNHDA and CDR2 is SQIVND (reference sequence). V shed 3 bases and J shed 4 bases, with 19 bases lying between them. CDR3 residues: CASSMEGERGIYNEQFF. CDR3 in DNA: TGTGCCAGTAGTATGGAAGGGGAACGGGGGATATACAATGAGCAGTTCTTC.

This sequence joins TRBV29-1 and TRBJ1-4, with D possibly TRBD1 on 6 matching bases. The CDR3 has 13 residues. The germline CDR1 and CDR2 sequences are SQVTM and ANQGSEA. V shed 7 bases and J shed 8 bases, with 17 bases lying between them. CDR3 nucleotides: TGCAGCGCAGGGATGGGGACACGGGAAAAACTGTTTTTT. Amino acids: CSAGMGTREKLFF.

J is TRBJ2-7 and V is TRBV5-4; D ambiguous. Looked up from germline, CDR1 is SGHNT and CDR2 is YYREEE (reference sequence). This CDR3 comprises 13 residues. Trimming left V 0 bases short and J 4 bases short, with 8 bases between. CDR3 sequence reads: CASSLGARYEQYF. CDR3 DNA sequence: TGTGCCAGCAGCTTGGGGGCCAGATACGAGCAGTACTTC.